These 11 T cell receptor beta chains came from one sample sequenced in a study of CD8 T cells in Susac syndrome. Random hexamers served to reverse transcribe roughly 0.45 to 1 ug RNA. TCRdb called the immunoSEQ multiplex PCR reads again in MiXCR, with one record for every CDR3 protein. The sample holds 250,000 to 300,000 distinct CDR3 sequences, 89% seen once. The sequencing sample was made of CD8+ T cells from PBMCs. Receptor source: a human donor with multiple sclerosis.

V gene TRBV20-1 combines with J gene TRBJ2-5, with 8 bases matching TRBD2. Germline trimming cut 1 base from V and 5 bases from J; bases unmatched to any gene: 9. The CDR3 consists of 15 residues. Germline CDR1 and CDR2: DFQATT and SNEGSKA (reference sequence). Here the CDR3 reads CSARALGLAGETQYF. CDR3 DNA sequence: TGCAGTGCTAGAGCCCTCGGACTAGCAGGGGAGACCCAGTACTTC.

This chain uses TRBV2 with TRBJ2-2, with a weak D call TRBD2 (5 bases). Between the trimmed V and J ends, which lost 3 bases and 6 bases, there was a span of 14 bases. Germline V gene lookup returns CDR1 SNHLY and CDR2 FYNNEI. The CDR3 sequence is 15 residues long. CDR3 amino acids: CASSDSSSHAGELFF. CDR3 nucleotide sequence: TGTGCCAGCAGTGACTCTAGCTCCCACGCCGGGGAGCTGTTTTTT.

This chain uses TRBV20-1 with TRBJ2-1; TRBD1 matches at 9 bases. Germline V gene lookup returns CDR1 DFQATT and CDR2 SNEGSKA (reference sequence). The trim removed 0 bases at V and 8 bases at J, leaving 8 bases unmatched. This CDR3 region has 15 residues. The CDR3 DNA reads as TGCAGTGCTAGAGATCTGGGACAGGGTATGGATGAGCAGTTCTTC. It codes for CSARDLGQGMDEQFF.

This clonotype has only one observation. The rearrangement links TRBV24-1 to TRBJ2-1, with D possibly TRBD2 on 6 matching bases. Trimming left V 9 bases short and J 4 bases short, with 12 bases between. Germline V CDR1 and CDR2: KGHDR, SFDVKD. The CDR3 runs to 13 residues. Here the CDR3 reads CATAASGYNEQFF. CDR3 in DNA: TGTGCCACCGCAGCCAGCGGGTACAATGAGCAGTTCTTC.

This CDR3 is CASSQTGVPYRSPLHF. In DNA form, the CDR3 reads TGTGCCAGCAGTCAAACAGGGGTCCCATATCGTTCACCCCTCCACTTT. The chain recombines TRBV2 with TRBJ1-6; TRBD1 matches 7 bases. With 5 bases clipped from V and 9 bases from J, the junction kept 13 bases outside the gene matches. There are 16 residues in the CDR3. CDR1 and CDR2 (germline): SNHLY, FYNNEI.

This clonotype was counted a single time. The chain couples TRBV5-4 to TRBJ2-3; 7 positions match TRBD2. This CDR3 spans 17 amino acids. Germline CDR1 and CDR2: SGHNT and YYREEE (reference sequence). Trimming cost V 5 bases and J 5 bases; bases outside gene matches: 17. CDR3 coding DNA: TGTGCCAGCAGTAGTGCAGAATTGCGGGAGTATGAAGATACGCAGTATTTT. The encoded protein is CASSSAELREYEDTQYF.

V gene TRBV11-3 combines with J gene TRBJ1-1, with no clear D. The CDR3 spans 13 residues. Trimming stripped 0 bases from V and 11 bases from J, with 13 bases between. Germline V gene data show CDR1 as SGHNT and CDR2 as YENEEA. The CDR3 DNA sequence: TGTGCCAGCAGCTTAGATGCCCTTGGTAAGGCTTTCTTT. As protein: CASSLDALGKAFF.

V and J are TRBV18 and TRBJ1-4; D gene uncertain. V was cut by 2 bases and J by 8 bases, with 15 bases left in between. CDR3 length: 15 residues. Per germline, CDR1 KGHSH and CDR2 LQKENI. CDR3 loop: CASSPEAAGGEKLFF. The CDR3 DNA reads as TGTGCCAGCTCACCAGAGGCGGCAGGAGGGGAAAAACTGTTTTTT.

The J gene is TRBJ2-1, the V gene TRBV15; 9 bases match TRBD2. The CDR3 sequence is 16 residues long. CDR1 and CDR2 from the germline V gene are LNHNV and YYDKDF (reference sequence). V lost 3 bases to trimming and J lost 7 bases; unmatched junction nucleotides: 10. CDR3 DNA sequence: TGTGCCACCAGCAGCGCGCGGGAGGGCCTAGGGAATGAGCAGTTCTTC. Translating gives CATSSAREGLGNEQFF.

The chain has TRBV27 and TRBJ1-3; D unclear. Germline V CDR1 and CDR2: MNHEY, SMNVEV (reference sequence). V gave up 5 bases and J gave up 3 bases, with 8 bases separating them. The length of the CDR3 is 13 residues. In nucleotides, the CDR3 is TGTGCCAGCAGTCTCAGTTATGGAAACACCATATATTTT. Its protein is CASSLSYGNTIYF.

V usage is TRBV7-9 and J usage is TRBJ2-7; TRBD2 aligns across 10 bases. The trim removed 5 bases at V and 4 bases at J, leaving 2 bases unmatched. The germline V gene encodes CDR1 SEHNR and CDR2 FQNEAQ (reference sequence). The CDR3 runs 13 residues. The CDR3 protein is CASSGTSVYEQYF. CDR3 sequence (DNA): TGTGCCAGCAGCGGGACTAGCGTTTACGAGCAGTACTTC.